The rows below give T cell receptor beta chains drawn from one sample of a study of T cell responses to AZD1222 COVID-19 vaccine. The protocol was immunoSEQ multiplex PCR, while the TCRdb copy is restricted to in-frame clones and leaves out a portion. The sample shows 30,000 to 40,000 clones, roughly 88% of them seen only once. Sequenced material: peripheral blood, taken 28 days after the second AZD1222 dose. The receptors were gathered from an adult who received the AZD1222 COVID-19 vaccine. The CDR3 runs from the conserved cysteine through the conserved F or W. Fields, in order: V gene, J gene, CDR3 length, clone size, D gene, CDR3 DNA, CDR3 protein. D genes are given only for firm matches. Clone size is stated in some rows and not others, as once, few, many or a class when expanded.

TRBV19	TRBJ2-5	12	once	.	TGTGCCAGTAGTATTCTAGGAGAGACCCAGTACTTC	CASSILGETQYF
TRBV7-2	TRBJ1-2	13	.	.	TGTGCCAGCAGCTTAGAGGACAACTATGGCTACACCTTC	CASSLEDNYGYTF
TRBV12-3/TRBV12-4	TRBJ1-1	13	.	.	TGTGCCAGCAGTTTAGCGCAATTAACTGAAGCTTTCTTT	CASSLAQLTEAFF
TRBV6-5	TRBJ2-7	14	.	TRBD1	TGTGCCAGCACCAGGGGGAACCTTGTATACGAGCAGTACTTC	CASTRGNLVYEQYF
TRBV9	TRBJ2-3	17	.	TRBD2	TGTGCCAGCAGTCGAATGACTAGCGGGCGGTCCACAGATACGCAGTATTTT	CASSRMTSGRSTDTQYF
TRBV4-2	TRBJ2-7	14	.	TRBD1	TGTGCCAGCAGCCCCCCGACAGGGGCCTACGAGCAGTACTTC	CASSPPTGAYEQYF
TRBV19	TRBJ1-6	14	.	TRBD1	TGTGCCAGTAAGGGGGGACAGGGGAATTCACCCCTCCACTTT	CASKGGQGNSPLHF
TRBV7-3	TRBJ1-3	14	.	.	TGTGCCAGCAGCCAGGGGAGCTCTGGAAACACCATATATTTT	CASSQGSSGNTIYF
TRBV11-2	TRBJ2-6	16	.	.	TGTGCCAGCAGCTTAGGTCAACTCTCTGGGGCCAACGTCCTGACTTTC	CASSLGQLSGANVLTF
TRBV28	TRBJ1-1	15	.	TRBD1	TGTGCCAGCAGTTCCCCCCTCGAGCAGGGGGCTTACGCTTTCTTT	CASSSPLEQGAYAFF
TRBV6-5	TRBJ1-2	13	.	TRBD1	TGTGCCAGCAGCCGCGGGACAGGGGCAGGCTACACCTTC	CASSRGTGAGYTF
TRBV7-9	TRBJ1-1	15	.	.	TGTGCCAGCAGCCAGAGGGCTCAGGGGTACACTGAAGCTTTCTTT	CASSQRAQGYTEAFF
TRBV4-3	TRBJ1-2	15	.	.	TGCGCCAGCAGCCAAGATAGCGGGTTATGGTATGGCTACACCTTC	CASSQDSGLWYGYTF